The clone carrying this T cell receptor beta chain occurred a few times. The data derive from a study of T-cell reconstitution after alpha-beta-depleted transplantation in children. Unique molecular identifiers were incorporated when the TCRbeta library was constructed. TCRdb reprocessed the PCR reads via MiXCR and lists one record per CDR3 protein. The table has about 270,000 distinct CDR3 sequences, almost 10% seen once. This clonotype originated in a human donor who donated a stem cell graft to a child with SCID. Specimen: PBMCs from the stem cell graft donor, collected from the stem cell graft.

CDR3 coding DNA: TGTGCCAGCAGAATCGCAGATACGCAGTATTTT. This sequence encodes CASRIADTQYF. V usage is TRBV7-2 and J usage is TRBJ2-3; D ambiguous. The CDR3 spans 11 residues. Germline V lookup: CDR1 SGHTA, CDR2 FQGNSA. V was trimmed by 6 bases and J by 4 bases, leaving 5 bases between them. The full variable domain, with the rest looked up from reference TRBV7-2 and TRBJ2-3, is GAGVSQSPSNKVTEKGKDVELRCDPISGHTALYWYRQSLGQGLEFLIYFQGNSAPDKSGLPSDRFSAERTGGSVSTLTIQRTQQEDSAVYLCASRIADTQYFGPGTRLTVL.